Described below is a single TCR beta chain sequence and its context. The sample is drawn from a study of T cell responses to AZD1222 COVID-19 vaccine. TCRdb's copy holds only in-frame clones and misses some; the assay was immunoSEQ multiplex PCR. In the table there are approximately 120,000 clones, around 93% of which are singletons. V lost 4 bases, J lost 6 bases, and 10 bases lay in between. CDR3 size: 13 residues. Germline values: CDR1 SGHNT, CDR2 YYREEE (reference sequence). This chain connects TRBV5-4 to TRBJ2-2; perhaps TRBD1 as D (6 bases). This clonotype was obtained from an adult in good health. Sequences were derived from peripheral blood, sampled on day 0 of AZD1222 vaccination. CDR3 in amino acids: CASSTTGPGELFF. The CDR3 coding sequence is TGTGCCAGCAGCACTACAGGGCCCGGGGAGCTGTTTTTT.